Listed below are T cell receptor beta chains from one sample, sequenced in a study of blood T cell repertoires in COVID-19. Clones were sequenced by immunoSEQ multiplex PCR, and TCRdb holds only the in-frame ones, with some missing. Altogether around 140,000 clones are present, 81% being singletons, with the ten largest covering 7% to 10%. The sample comprised peripheral blood. The receptors were sampled from a human donor in a cohort sampled during active COVID-19. Both conserved end residues are trimmed from each CDR3.

J: TRBJ2-1; V: TRBV3-1/TRBV3-2; CDR3: ASSPSGRRGEQF
J: TRBJ2-7; V: TRBV7-2; CDR3: ASSLAGGQTEQY
J: TRBJ2-1; V: TRBV19; CDR3: ASNRFEGLNEQF
J: TRBJ2-2; V: TRBV2; CDR3: ASSYYTGELF
J: TRBJ2-7; V: TRBV4-1; CDR3: ASSQGLAVEQY
J: TRBJ1-2; V: TRBV6-4; CDR3: ASSDSYTGAPT
J: TRBJ2-3; V: TRBV3-1/TRBV3-2; CDR3: ASRQGAGTDTQY
J: TRBJ2-7; V: TRBV6-6; CDR3: ASSPRQGAAYEQY
J: TRBJ2-3; V: TRBV4-1; CDR3: ASSQPGQSARTQY
J: TRBJ2-1; V: TRBV24-1; CDR3: ATSDFGGRLGNEQF
J: TRBJ1-1; V: TRBV11-2; CDR3: ASSLSLNTEAF
J: TRBJ2-7; V: TRBV7-2; CDR3: ASSGETESYEQY
J: TRBJ1-1; V: TRBV28; CDR3: ASSFAGGDGTEAF
J: TRBJ2-3; V: TRBV11-1; CDR3: ASTAQRATDTQY
J: TRBJ2-1; V: TRBV11-3; CDR3: ASSSGTDNEQF
J: TRBJ1-3; V: TRBV19; CDR3: ASSINGQGANRNTIY
J: TRBJ2-6; V: TRBV10-3; CDR3: AISADSSGANVLT
J: TRBJ1-2; V: TRBV10-2; CDR3: ASSHDRGANYGYT
J: TRBJ1-1; V: TRBV7-9; CDR3: ASSFEGGTEAF
J: TRBJ1-3; V: TRBV7-2; CDR3: ASSRLRDNRTPSGNTIY
J: TRBJ2-7; V: TRBV4-2; CDR3: ASSQQTGTGVSRSYEQY
J: TRBJ2-7; V: TRBV5-5; CDR3: ASSPYLGLAASFSYEQY
J: TRBJ2-7; V: TRBV11-2; CDR3: ASSPLGQGKDYEQY
J: TRBJ2-7; V: TRBV14; CDR3: ASSQRPGTSYEQY
J: TRBJ1-6; V: TRBV29-1; CDR3: SVLRQGPSPLH
J: TRBJ2-7; V: TRBV18; CDR3: ASSPTSPHVYEQY
J: TRBJ1-5; V: TRBV18; CDR3: ASSPGQRQPQH
J: TRBJ1-1; V: TRBV7-9; CDR3: ASSLNSGGMNTEAF
J: TRBJ2-3; V: TRBV7-9; CDR3: ASSHYGTSRWDTQY
J: TRBJ1-2; V: TRBV3-1/TRBV3-2; CDR3: ASSQGQGALSYGYT
J: TRBJ1-5; V: TRBV2; CDR3: ASTGEGHQPQH
J: TRBJ1-5; V: TRBV10-1; CDR3: ASSECESVGTPSNQPQH
J: TRBJ2-7; V: TRBV10-2; CDR3: ASRRTSDSYEQY
J: TRBJ2-1; V: TRBV19; CDR3: ASTFGQLSSYNEQF